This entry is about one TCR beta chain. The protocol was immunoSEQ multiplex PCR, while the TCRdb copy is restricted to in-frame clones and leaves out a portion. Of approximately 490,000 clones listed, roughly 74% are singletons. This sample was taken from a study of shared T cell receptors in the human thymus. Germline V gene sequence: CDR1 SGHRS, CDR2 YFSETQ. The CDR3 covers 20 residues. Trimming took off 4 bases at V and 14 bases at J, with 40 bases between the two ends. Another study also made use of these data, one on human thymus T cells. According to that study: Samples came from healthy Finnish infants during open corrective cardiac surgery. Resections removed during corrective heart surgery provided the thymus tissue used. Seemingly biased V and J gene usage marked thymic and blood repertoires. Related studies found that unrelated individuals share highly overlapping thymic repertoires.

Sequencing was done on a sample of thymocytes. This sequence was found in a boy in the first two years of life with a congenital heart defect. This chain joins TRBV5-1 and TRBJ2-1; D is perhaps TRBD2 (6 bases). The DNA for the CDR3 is TGCGCCAGCAGCCCGAATTTGGGGGTTCAGTTAGCGGCCCATCGCCGGCGGGAGTTCTTC. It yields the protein CASSPNLGVQLAAHRRREFF.